The 23 T cell receptor beta chains below were found in one sample sequenced in a study of shared clonotypes between healthy human individuals. The assay was immunoSEQ multiplex PCR, and TCRdb's table has in-frame clones only and misses some. This sample yields about 100,000 clones, of which approximately 75% are seen a single time; about half belongs to the top ten. Sequencing used memory CD8+ T cells sorted from blood. Described subset: CD45RO+ cells pooled with CCR7-negative TemRA cells. These receptor sequences come from a man aged 25-45 years in good health.

This clone was observed a handful of times. This chain uses TRBV2 with TRBJ1-1; 9 bases are a match to TRBD1. Germline values: CDR1 SNHLY, CDR2 FYNNEI. The CDR3 extends over 12 amino acids. After removal of 6 bases from V and 11 bases from J, the junction contained 7 bases not matched to a gene. The CDR3 coding sequence is TGTGCCAGCAGAGGACAGGGGACCGGTGCTTTCTTT. This sequence encodes CASRGQGTGAFF.

The V and J genes are TRBV9 and TRBJ2-3; 11 nucleotides match TRBD2. This CDR3 is built from 15 residues. V gave up 5 bases and J gave up 7 bases; unmatched junction bases: 9. Germline V gene sequence: CDR1 SGDLS, CDR2 YYNGEE. CDR3: CASSALAGGLYTQYF. The CDR3 DNA follows: TGTGCCAGCAGTGCGCTAGCGGGAGGACTTTATACGCAGTATTTT.

The chain couples TRBV5-1 to TRBJ2-5; no firm D call. CDR1 and CDR2 (germline): SGHRS, YFSETQ. The CDR3 consists of 15 residues. Trimming left V 0 bases short and J 0 bases short, with 9 bases between. The CDR3 protein is CASSLEAGHQETQYF. The CDR3 nucleotides read TGCGCCAGCAGCTTGGAGGCAGGCCACCAAGAGACCCAGTACTTC.

This clone came up a few times. This sequence joins TRBV9 and TRBJ2-7; no reliable D call. Trimming took 3 bases from V and 0 from J, leaving 7 bases between them. Per the germline V gene, CDR1 is SGDLS and CDR2 is YYNGEE. The CDR3 loop spans 13 amino acids. CDR3 DNA sequence: TGTGCCAGCAGCGGTATGAGCTCCTACGAGCAGTACTTC. Its protein is CASSGMSSYEQYF.

This rearrangement joins TRBV19 to TRBJ2-1; 11 nucleotides align to TRBD2. The germline V gene has CDR1 LNHDA and CDR2 SQIVND (reference sequence). The CDR3 length is 15 residues. The junction had 7 bases not matched to a gene; V was cut back by 5 bases and J by 7 bases. The CDR3 loop reads CASSATSGSVNEQFF. The CDR3 nucleotides are TGTGCCAGTAGTGCCACTAGCGGGAGTGTAAATGAGCAGTTCTTC.

CDR3 in DNA: TGTGCCAGCAGGTCCGCGGAGGGGGAACAAGAGACCCAGTACTTC. Encoded protein: CASRSAEGEQETQYF. The rearrangement uses TRBV2 and TRBJ2-5, with D possibly being TRBD1 or TRBD2 (6 bases each). In germline, CDR1 is SNHLY, CDR2 FYNNEI. V lost 6 bases and J 2 bases, leaving 16 bases between the germline ends. The CDR3 runs to 15 residues.

The chain employs TRBV5-1 and TRBJ2-1; D unresolved. The CDR3 consists of 17 residues. V was trimmed by 1 base and J by 0 bases, leaving 14 bases between them. Per the germline V gene, CDR1 is SGHRS and CDR2 is YFSETQ. For the CDR3, the DNA is TGCGCCAGCAGCTTGCCCTCGACGGTGAGCTCCTACAATGAGCAGTTCTTC. Protein product: CASSLPSTVSSYNEQFF.

The rearrangement uses TRBV5-4 and TRBJ2-1; TRBD2 matches at 7 bases. Trimming at V came to 4 bases and at J to 3 bases, leaving 10 bases not matched to a gene. Germline-derived CDR1 and CDR2 are SGHNT and YYREEE (reference sequence). The length of the CDR3 is 16 residues. CDR3 sequence: CASSLGGASGYNEQFF. The CDR3 DNA is TGTGCCAGCAGCCTGGGTGGGGCTAGCGGCTACAATGAGCAGTTCTTC.

The chain carries TRBV9 and TRBJ1-3, with no clear D. In germline, CDR1 is SGDLS, CDR2 YYNGEE. V lost 4 bases, J lost 0 bases, and 17 bases lay in between. The length of the CDR3 is 17 residues. The CDR3 DNA is TGTGCCAGCAGCCAGCAAGGAGGGCTTTACTCTGGAAACACCATATATTTT. Translation gives CASSQQGGLYSGNTIYF.

CDR3 sequence (DNA): TGTGCCAGCAGCTTATTTGCAAACGAGCAGTACTTC. It translates to CASSLFANEQYF. The chain combines TRBV7-9 with TRBJ2-7, with D hard to call. CDR3 size: 12 residues. Trimming pared 2 bases from V and 5 bases from J, leaving 7 bases between. Germline V gene sequence: CDR1 SEHNR, CDR2 FQNEAQ (reference sequence).

The chain employs TRBV7-8 and TRBJ2-7; 8 bases map to TRBD2. Germline CDR1 and CDR2: SGHVS and FQNEAQ. V dropped 6 bases and J dropped 0; count of bases not matched to a gene: 16. The CDR3 length is 18 residues. CDR3 loop: CASRSKVGGRRSSYEQYF. The CDR3 DNA follows: TGTGCCAGCAGATCTAAGGTCGGCGGGAGGCGGAGCTCCTACGAGCAGTACTTC.

The chain is built from TRBV25-1 and TRBJ2-7; 9 bases are shared with TRBD1. Trimming removed 7 bases from V and 8 bases from J; junction bases left unmatched: 12. The CDR3 loop spans 14 amino acids. CDR1 and CDR2 (germline): MGHDK, SYGVNS. DNA for the CDR3: TGTGCCAGCACAGACAGGGGGACAGGCAATCAGCAGTACTTC. Protein sequence: CASTDRGTGNQQYF.

This clone was seen a handful of times. The V call is TRBV6-1, the J call TRBJ2-7; no firm D call. Per the germline V gene, CDR1 is MNHNS and CDR2 is SASEGT. The length of the CDR3 is 10 residues. Trimming took 8 bases from V and 3 from J, leaving 5 bases between them. The CDR3, as DNA: TGTGCCAGCGGCAGCTACGAGCAGTACTTC. This gives the protein CASGSYEQYF.

This clone turned up a few times. This chain joins TRBV9 and TRBJ2-7, with TRBD2 matching 11 bases. The CDR3 runs to 14 residues. The ends lost 4 bases at V and 3 bases at J; junction bases unmatched: 3. CDR1 and CDR2 from the germline V gene are SGDLS and YYNGEE. CDR3 loop: CASSPGTSGYEQYF. In DNA form, the CDR3 reads TGTGCCAGCAGCCCCGGGACTAGCGGCTACGAGCAGTACTTC.

CDR3 DNA sequence: TGTGCCAGCAGCTTAGCTGCTGCAGGGTTCTACAATGAGCAGTTCTTC. Residues: CASSLAAAGFYNEQFF. The chain has TRBV7-9 and TRBJ2-1, with a weak D call TRBD1 (5 bases). V was pared by 0 bases and J by 3 bases, with 12 bases between. Germline V gene lookup returns CDR1 SEHNR and CDR2 FQNEAQ (reference sequence). The CDR3 runs 16 residues.

This clone was seen more than once but under ten times. The genes are TRBV21-1 and TRBJ1-5. TRBV21-1 represents a pseudogene. This CDR3 contains 17 residues. The CDR3 loop is CASSKEKRAKGNQPQHF. The CDR3 nucleotides read TGTGCCAGCAGCAAAGAGAAGCGGGCAAAGGGCAATCAGCCCCAGCATTTT.

This rearrangement joins TRBV7-9 to TRBJ2-1; 8 bases fit TRBD2. After removal of 6 bases from V and 8 bases from J, the junction contained 12 bases not matched to a gene. The CDR3 is 15 amino acids. The V gene's germline CDR1 is SEHNR and CDR2 FQNEAQ (reference sequence). The CDR3 region has the DNA TGTGCCAGCAGTGAGCGGGAGAAGGGAGGCGATGAGCAGTTCTTC. Encoded protein: CASSEREKGGDEQFF.

The gene calls are TRBV4-1 and TRBJ2-3; D is unclear. Germline V gives CDR1 MGHRA, CDR2 YSYEKL. The V and J ends lost 2 bases and 1 base respectively, with 19 bases between them. The CDR3 is 18 amino acids. This chain's CDR3 is CASSQKFPPLLGTDTQYF. The CDR3 nucleotides read TGCGCCAGCAGCCAAAAGTTCCCTCCGCTGTTGGGCACAGATACGCAGTATTTT.

V and J are TRBV19 and TRBJ2-7; D uncertain. Per germline, CDR1 LNHDA and CDR2 SQIVND (reference sequence). Trimming stripped 5 bases from V and 4 bases from J, with 18 bases between. The length of the CDR3 is 15 residues. In nucleotides, the CDR3 is TGTGCCAGTAGTCATGGGGATCGACCCACATACGAGCAGTACTTC. This codes for CASSHGDRPTYEQYF.

The CDR3 DNA sequence: TGTGCCAGCAGTTTCCAGTCTACCGGGGAGCTGTTTTTT. Translation gives CASSFQSTGELFF. The rearrangement links TRBV7-9 to TRBJ2-2; no clear D. V shed 6 bases and J shed 5 bases, with 10 bases lying between them. Germline V gives CDR1 SEHNR, CDR2 FQNEAQ (reference sequence). The CDR3 contains 13 residues.

This clone showed up just once. This chain uses TRBV30 with TRBJ2-5; D may be TRBD1 (7 bases). The CDR3 length is 13 residues. Trimming shortened V by 8 bases and J by 4 bases, and 17 bases separated the two germline ends. The germline V gene encodes CDR1 GTSNPN and CDR2 SVGIG (reference sequence). The CDR3: CARTQGGAETQYF. The CDR3 DNA is TGTGCCAGAACCCAGGGGGGTGCAGAGACCCAGTACTTC.

Regarding this clone: The same CDR3 can be traced to other DNA sequences in this sample. This rearrangement joins TRBV5-1 to TRBJ2-7; TRBD1 agrees at 9 bases. CDR1 and CDR2 (germline): SGHRS, YFSETQ. V lost 1 base to trimming and J lost 2 bases; unmatched junction nucleotides: 1. The CDR3 consists of 14 residues. The CDR3: CASSLRDRAYEQYF. In DNA, the CDR3 is TGCGCCAGCAGCTTGCGGGACAGGGCCTACGAGCAGTACTTC.

The V call is TRBV25-1, the J call TRBJ2-7, with 7 positions matching TRBD1. Germline V gene data show CDR1 as MGHDK and CDR2 as SYGVNS. This CDR3 region has 13 residues. Trimming removed 9 bases from V and 2 bases from J; junction bases left unmatched: 7. The CDR3 nucleotides are TGTGCCAGTGATCCGGGACAGACCTACGAGCAGTACTTC. It codes for CASDPGQTYEQYF.